This passage covers 11 T cell receptor beta chains from one sample sequenced in a study of blood T cell repertoires in COVID-19. Clones were read by immunoSEQ multiplex PCR, and TCRdb kept only the in-frame ones, dropping some. The table has about 130,000 clones, about 90% seen once. The sample was peripheral blood. The receptors shown here come from a man aged 45-60 years with COVID-19, enrolled during active disease.

In its sample, this clone was seen once. The V gene is TRBV12-3 or TRBV12-4, the J gene TRBJ2-2, with D hard to call. This CDR3 has 12 residues. The CDR3 sequence: CLTRRDTGELFF. In nucleotides, the CDR3 is TGTCTCACTCGCCGGGACACCGGGGAGCTGTTTTTT.

The rearrangement uses TRBV5-5 and TRBJ2-7, with unresolved D. In germline, CDR1 is SGHKS, CDR2 YYEKEE (reference sequence). V was clipped by 4 bases and J by 3 bases, with 5 bases between them. CDR3 size: 11 residues. CDR3 in DNA: TGTGCCAGCAGCCACAACTACGAGCAGTACGTC. It is translated as CASSHNYEQYV.

This clone was seen only once. The rearrangement joins TRBV18 to TRBJ2-2; D might be TRBD2 (6 bases). Germline CDR1 reads KGHSH; CDR2 reads LQKENI. This CDR3 has 15 amino acids. Trimming took 1 base from V and 3 from J, leaving 9 bases between them. In nucleotides, the CDR3 is TGTGCCAGCTCACCACTAGCGGAGTACACCGGGGAGCTGTTTTTT. It yields the protein CASSPLAEYTGELFF.

The chain has TRBV9 and TRBJ2-2; 11 bases are shared with TRBD1. Germline loops: CDR1 SGDLS, CDR2 YYNGEE. The ends lost 3 bases at V and 5 bases at J; junction bases unmatched: 9. The CDR3 extends over 17 amino acids. CDR3 protein: CASSADPGQGGTGELFF. Here the CDR3 DNA reads TGTGCCAGCAGCGCGGATCCGGGACAGGGGGGAACCGGGGAGCTGTTTTTT. Complete variable domain (other parts from reference TRBV9 and TRBJ2-2): DSGVTQTPKHLITATGQRVTLRCSPRSGDLSVYWYQQSLDQGLQFLIQYYNGEERAKGNILERFSAQQFPDLHSELNLSSLELGDSALYFCASSADPGQGGTGELFFGEGSRLTVL.

This clone was recorded only once. The chain joins TRBV14 to TRBJ2-1; 12 bases agree with TRBD2. The CDR3 extends over 16 amino acids. The V gene end was trimmed by 1 base and the J gene end by 7 bases; junction bases not matched to a gene: 5. Looked up from germline, CDR1 is SGHDN and CDR2 is FVKESK. The CDR3 protein is CASSQGLAGGLNEQFF. The CDR3 DNA sequence: TGTGCCAGCAGCCAAGGGCTAGCGGGAGGGTTAAATGAGCAGTTCTTC.

This sequence joins TRBV7-6 and TRBJ2-7; D might be TRBD1 (7 bases). Germline CDR1 SGHVS, CDR2 FNYEAQ. This CDR3 is 16 amino acids long. V dropped 3 bases and J dropped 5 bases, with 20 bases sitting between them. CDR3: CASSLKTGRNGDEQYF. The CDR3 DNA sequence: TGTGCCAGCAGCTTGAAGACAGGGAGGAACGGGGACGAGCAGTACTTC.

The J gene is TRBJ2-5, the V gene TRBV9; 8 positions agree with TRBD1. Germline V gene data show CDR1 as SGDLS and CDR2 as YYNGEE. The ends lost 2 bases at V and 5 bases at J; junction bases unmatched: 11. The CDR3 covers 16 residues. The CDR3 is CASSVSRGLVGETQYF. The DNA of the CDR3 is TGTGCCAGCAGCGTCAGCAGGGGGCTGGTTGGGGAGACCCAGTACTTC. Filled out from reference TRBV9 and TRBJ2-5, the complete variable domain reads DSGVTQTPKHLITATGQRVTLRCSPRSGDLSVYWYQQSLDQGLQFLIQYYNGEERAKGNILERFSAQQFPDLHSELNLSSLELGDSALYFCASSVSRGLVGETQYFGPGTRLLVL.

This clone showed up just once. The V and J genes are TRBV4-1 and TRBJ1-1; D gene uncertain. V was pared by 4 bases and J by 7 bases, with 16 bases between. The germline V gene has CDR1 MGHRA and CDR2 YSYEKL. The length of the CDR3 is 14 residues. The CDR3 region is CASSPQLGRLEAFF. The DNA for the CDR3 is TGCGCCAGCAGCCCCCAACTTGGGAGACTTGAAGCTTTCTTT.

The J gene is TRBJ2-1, the V gene TRBV5-1; 8 bases agree with TRBD2. The junction had 6 bases not matched to a gene; V was cut back by 0 bases and J by 7 bases. This CDR3 spans 15 amino acids. Looked up from germline, CDR1 is SGHRS and CDR2 is YFSETQ. The CDR3 nucleotides are TGCGCCAGCAGCTTGGCGGGAGGGCCGAGGAATGAGCAGTTCTTC. Its protein product is CASSLAGGPRNEQFF.

The chain uses TRBV4-2 and TRBJ2-2; 11 bases are a match to TRBD2. The CDR3 is made up of 14 amino acids. Germline V gene sequence: CDR1 LGHNA, CDR2 YNFKEQ. V lost 4 bases and J lost 8; bases outside the gene matches: 3. The CDR3 DNA reads as TGTGCCAGCAGCCGGGGACTAGCGGTAGGGGAGCTGTTTTTT. This translates into CASSRGLAVGELFF.

The chain joins TRBV9 to TRBJ2-1; the D gene is possibly TRBD2 (5 bases). V dropped 0 bases and J dropped 6 bases, with 7 bases sitting between them. Germline lookup yields CDR1 SGDLS and CDR2 YYNGEE. The CDR3 covers 13 residues. In DNA form, the CDR3 reads TGTGCCAGCAGCGTAGGGAGCGGCAATGAGCAGTTCTTC. Its protein is CASSVGSGNEQFF. The full variable domain, rest sourced from reference TRBV9 and TRBJ2-1, is DSGVTQTPKHLITATGQRVTLRCSPRSGDLSVYWYQQSLDQGLQFLIQYYNGEERAKGNILERFSAQQFPDLHSELNLSSLELGDSALYFCASSVGSGNEQFFGPGTRLTVL.